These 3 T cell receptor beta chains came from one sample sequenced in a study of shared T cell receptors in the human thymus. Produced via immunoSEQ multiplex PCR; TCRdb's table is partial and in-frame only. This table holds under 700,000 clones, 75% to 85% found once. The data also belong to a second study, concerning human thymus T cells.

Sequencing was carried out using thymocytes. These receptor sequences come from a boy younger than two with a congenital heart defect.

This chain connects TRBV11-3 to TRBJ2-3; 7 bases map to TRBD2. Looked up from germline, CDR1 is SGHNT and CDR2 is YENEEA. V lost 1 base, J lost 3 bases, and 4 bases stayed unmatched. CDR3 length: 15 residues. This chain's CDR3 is CASSLVGRGTDTQYF. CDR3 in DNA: TGTGCCAGCAGCTTAGTGGGGAGGGGAACAGATACGCAGTATTTT.

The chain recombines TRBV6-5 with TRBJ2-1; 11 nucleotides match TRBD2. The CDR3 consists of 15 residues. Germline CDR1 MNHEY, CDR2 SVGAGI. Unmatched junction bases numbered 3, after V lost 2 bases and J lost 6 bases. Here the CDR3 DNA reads TGTGCCAGCAGTTACATAGGACTAGCGGGCAATGAGCAGTTCTTC. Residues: CASSYIGLAGNEQFF.

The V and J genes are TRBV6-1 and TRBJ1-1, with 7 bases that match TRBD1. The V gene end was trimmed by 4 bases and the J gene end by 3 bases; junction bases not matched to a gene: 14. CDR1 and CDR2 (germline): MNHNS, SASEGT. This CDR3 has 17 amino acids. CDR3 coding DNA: TGTGCCAGCAGTGGGGGAGTAGGGGGCTATGGGGACACTGAAGCTTTCTTT. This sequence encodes CASSGGVGGYGDTEAFF.